This TCR beta chain was recovered during a study of blood T cell repertoires in COVID-19. Study members were between 18 and 89 years old and lived in 20 to 30 US regions. Two negative PCRs, clearance, or symptom resolution were required of recovered Cohort 3 donors. Only in-frame clones appear in the TCRdb table, and some are missing; sequencing was by immunoSEQ multiplex PCR. The sample includes roughly 250,000 clones, approximately 85% of them seen just once. This CDR3 is 14 amino acids long. Losses at the gene ends were 3 bases for V and 4 bases for J; bases not matched to a gene: 5. Germline V CDR1 and CDR2: SNHLY, FYNNEI.

Specimen: PBMCs or T cells enriched from blood (not recorded which). This receptor was taken from a woman in her 30s who had recovered from COVID-19. The chain has TRBV2 and TRBJ1-2, with TRBD1 matching 7 bases. The CDR3 region is CASSERGLVYGYTF. The CDR3 DNA follows: TGTGCCAGCAGTGAGAGGGGGCTTGTCTATGGCTACACCTTC.